These 6 T cell receptor beta chains originate from one sample sequenced in a study of radiotherapy plus CTLA-4 blockade in lung cancer. Clones were sequenced by immunoSEQ multiplex PCR, and TCRdb holds only the in-frame ones, with some missing. The table records 20,000 or so clones, approximately 85% of them present only once. Source: peripheral blood, taken from a patient treated with radiotherapy plus ipilimumab. All receptors derive from a human donor with non-small cell lung cancer whose response to radiotherapy plus ipilimumab could not be evaluated.

This chain uses TRBV19 with TRBJ1-5; 7 bases line up with TRBD1. This CDR3 comprises 14 residues. Germline-derived CDR1 and CDR2 are LNHDA and SQIVND (reference sequence). Losses at the gene ends were 8 bases for V and 2 bases for J; bases not matched to a gene: 6. The CDR3 spells CASHRGKGNQPQHF. The CDR3 bases are TGTGCCAGTCACAGGGGTAAGGGCAATCAGCCCCAGCATTTT.

The chain's CDR3 is CASRGLGQPQHF. CDR3 bases: TGTGCCAGTAGGGGGCTAGGGCAGCCCCAGCATTTT. The V gene is TRBV19, the J gene TRBJ1-5; D may be TRBD1 (5 bases). CDR3 length: 12 residues. V was shortened by 6 bases and J by 7 bases, with 10 bases between the two germline ends. CDR1 LNHDA and CDR2 SQIVND come from the germline V gene (reference sequence).

V is TRBV5-1 and J is TRBJ1-1, with D unresolved. The CDR3 is 11 amino acids. Germline V gene data show CDR1 as SGHRS and CDR2 as YFSETQ. Deletions cut 0 bases from V and 8 bases from J, with 5 bases between. The CDR3 nucleotides read TGCGCCAGCAGCTTGGGTCGGGAAGCTTTCTTT. It encodes CASSLGREAFF.

This clone is classed as medium-sized. The V gene is TRBV15, the J gene TRBJ1-4; 9 bases fit TRBD1. J gave up 8 bases and V 5 bases, and 9 bases lay outside the gene matches. Germline lookup yields CDR1 LNHNV and CDR2 YYDKDF (reference sequence). CDR3 length: 15 residues. CDR3 protein: CATSRWTGVNEKLFF. In DNA form, the CDR3 reads TGTGCCACCAGCCGATGGACAGGGGTAAACGAAAAACTGTTTTTT.

The rearrangement links TRBV11-2 to TRBJ2-7; D call uncertain. The CDR3 consists of 13 residues. V lost 1 base and J 0 bases, leaving 4 bases between the germline ends. In germline, CDR1 is SGHAT, CDR2 FQNNGV. DNA of the CDR3: TGTGCCAGCAGCTTAGGCAGCTCCTACGAGCAGTACTTC. It translates to CASSLGSSYEQYF.

The CDR3 region is CASSYELNYGYTF. In DNA form, the CDR3 reads TGTGCCAGCAGTTACGAGTTGAACTATGGCTACACCTTC. The chain joins TRBV6-6 to TRBJ1-2; D gene uncertain. CDR1 and CDR2 (germline): MNHNY, SVGAGI (reference sequence). CDR3 length: 13 residues. Trimming cost V 2 bases and J 2 bases, with 6 bases left between them.